Shown below are 10 T cell receptor beta chains from a single sample sequenced in a study of blood T cell repertoires in COVID-19. Clones were read by immunoSEQ multiplex PCR, and TCRdb kept only the in-frame ones, dropping some. In the table there are over 100,000 clones, 85% to 90% of which are singletons. What was sequenced was peripheral blood. The receptors derive from a human donor in a cohort sampled during active COVID-19.

This clone was seen just once. The genes are TRBV28 and TRBJ2-2, with 11 bases that match TRBD1. The J segment lost 6 bases and the V segment lost 3 bases, leaving 9 bases of the junction unmatched. The CDR3 consists of 17 residues. Germline V gene data show CDR1 as MDHEN and CDR2 as SYDVKM. The CDR3: CASSLVLWDRGAGELFF. DNA for the CDR3: TGTGCCAGCAGTTTGGTATTATGGGACAGGGGGGCCGGGGAGCTGTTTTTT.

The genes are TRBV6-2 or TRBV6-3 and TRBJ2-1, with 9 bases matching TRBD2. This CDR3 region has 17 residues. J was trimmed by 8 bases and V by 2 bases; bases with no gene match: 13. Germline V gene lookup returns CDR1 MNHEY and CDR2 SVGEGT. The CDR3 DNA reads as TGTGCCAGCAGTTACGTCCCTCGGGTAGCGGGAGTCCATGAGCAGTTCTTC. It yields the protein CASSYVPRVAGVHEQFF.

The rearrangement joins TRBV19 to TRBJ1-2, with 7 bases that match TRBD1. The germline gives CDR1 LNHDA, CDR2 SQIVND (reference sequence). The CDR3 spans 13 residues. V lost 5 bases and J lost 8; bases outside the gene matches: 8. The DNA of the CDR3 is TGTGCCAGTAGTCCCGACAGGGTAGCAGGCTACACCTTC. The encoded protein is CASSPDRVAGYTF. Drawing the rest from reference TRBV19 and TRBJ1-2, the complete variable domain is DGGITQSPKYLFRKEGQNVTLSCEQNLNHDAMYWYRQDPGQGLRLIYYSQIVNDFQKGDIAEGYSVSREKKESFPLTVTSAQKNPTAFYLCASSPDRVAGYTFGSGTRLTVV.

This chain uses TRBV7-9 with TRBJ1-2, with TRBD1 as a possible D gene (5 bases). V lost 5 bases, J lost 4 bases, and 11 bases lay in between. The CDR3 sequence is 13 residues long. Germline V gene sequence: CDR1 SEHNR, CDR2 FQNEAQ (reference sequence). CDR3 region: CASSPEQVYGYTF. The DNA of the CDR3 is TGTGCCAGCAGCCCCGAACAGGTCTATGGCTACACCTTC.

This sequence joins TRBV2 and TRBJ2-2; 9 nucleotides match TRBD2. Germline V gives CDR1 SNHLY, CDR2 FYNNEI. The CDR3 has 16 residues. After removal of 1 base from V and 5 bases from J, the junction contained 5 bases not matched to a gene. The CDR3 here is CASSEEASGITGELFF. The CDR3 bases are TGTGCCAGCAGTGAAGAGGCTAGCGGGATAACCGGGGAGCTGTTTTTT.

The chain employs TRBV12-3 or TRBV12-4 and TRBJ1-2; D is unclear. V was clipped by 5 bases and J by 7 bases, with 8 bases between them. The CDR3 contains 11 residues. The chain's CDR3 is CASSPFGGYTF. DNA of the CDR3: TGTGCCAGCAGTCCATTCGGTGGCTACACCTTC.

This chain joins TRBV15 and TRBJ1-2, with a possible D match to TRBD1 (6 bases). V was shortened by 5 bases and J by 8 bases, with 21 bases between the two germline ends. CDR3 length: 15 residues. Germline CDR1 and CDR2: LNHNV and YYDKDF (reference sequence). The CDR3 spells CATSPRQPGAGGYTF. For the CDR3, the DNA is TGTGCCACCAGCCCCCGTCAACCAGGGGCTGGGGGCTACACCTTC.

The chain has TRBV2 and TRBJ1-5; TRBD1 agrees at 10 bases. This CDR3 is built from 14 residues. With V trimmed by 4 bases and J by 4 bases, 1 base remained unmatched. From germline, CDR1 is SNHLY and CDR2 FYNNEI. CDR3 DNA sequence: TGTGCCAGCAGTGGGACAGGGGGAAATCAGCCCCAGCATTTT. This translates into CASSGTGGNQPQHF.

In this sample, this clone turned up once. The gene calls are TRBV10-1 and TRBJ2-3, with 16 nucleotides matching TRBD2. The CDR3 loop spans 17 amino acids. Germline V lookup: CDR1 WNHNN, CDR2 SYGVQD (reference sequence). V trimming: 5 bases; J trimming: 5 bases; junction bases outside the gene matches: 7. CDR3 bases: TGCGCCAGCAGTCCCGGGACTAGCGGGAGGGCCGGAGATACGCAGTATTTT. Its translation is CASSPGTSGRAGDTQYF.

This sequence joins TRBV7-9 and TRBJ1-3; D might be TRBD1 (6 bases). The germline V and J ends were trimmed by 0 bases and 4 bases, with 13 bases remaining between them. Germline CDR1 is SEHNR and CDR2 is FQNEAQ (reference sequence). The CDR3 length is 16 residues. This CDR3 is CASSLAFGQGGNTIYF. In nucleotides, the CDR3 is TGTGCCAGCAGCTTAGCGTTCGGGCAGGGGGGAAACACCATATATTTT. The whole variable domain, remainder taken from reference TRBV7-9 and TRBJ1-3, is DTGVSQNPRHKITKRGQNVTFRCDPISEHNRLYWYRQTLGQGPEFLTYFQNEAQLEKSRLLSDRFSAERPKGSFSTLEIQRTEQGDSAMYLCASSLAFGQGGNTIYFGEGSWLTVV.